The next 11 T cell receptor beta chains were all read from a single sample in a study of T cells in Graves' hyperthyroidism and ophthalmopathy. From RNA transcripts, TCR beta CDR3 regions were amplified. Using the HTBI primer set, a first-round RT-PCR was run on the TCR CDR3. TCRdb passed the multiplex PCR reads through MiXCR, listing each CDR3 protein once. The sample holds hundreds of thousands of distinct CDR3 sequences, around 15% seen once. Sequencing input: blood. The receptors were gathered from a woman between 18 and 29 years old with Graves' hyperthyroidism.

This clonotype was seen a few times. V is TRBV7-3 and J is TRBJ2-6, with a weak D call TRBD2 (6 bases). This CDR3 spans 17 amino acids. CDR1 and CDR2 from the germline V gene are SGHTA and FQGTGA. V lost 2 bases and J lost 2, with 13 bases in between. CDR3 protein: CASSLLSGLPGANVLTF. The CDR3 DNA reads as TGTGCCAGCAGCTTATTGAGTGGACTACCTGGGGCCAACGTCCTGACTTTC.

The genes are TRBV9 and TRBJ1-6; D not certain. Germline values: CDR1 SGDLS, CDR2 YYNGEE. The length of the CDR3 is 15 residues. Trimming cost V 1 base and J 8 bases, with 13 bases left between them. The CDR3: CASSVSPGSHSPLHF. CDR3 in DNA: TGTGCCAGCAGCGTAAGCCCAGGCTCCCATTCACCCCTCCACTTT.

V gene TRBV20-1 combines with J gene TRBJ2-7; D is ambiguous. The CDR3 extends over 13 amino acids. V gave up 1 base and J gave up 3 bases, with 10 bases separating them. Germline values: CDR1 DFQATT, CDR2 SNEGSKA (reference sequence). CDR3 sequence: CSARGEMDYEQYF. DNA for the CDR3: TGCAGTGCTAGAGGCGAGATGGACTACGAGCAGTACTTC.

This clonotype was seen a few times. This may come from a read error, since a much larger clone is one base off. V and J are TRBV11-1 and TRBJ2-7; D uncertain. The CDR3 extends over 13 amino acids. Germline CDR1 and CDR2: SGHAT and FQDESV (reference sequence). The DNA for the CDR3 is TGTGCCAGCGGCTTCGGCCCGACCTACGAGCAGTACTTC. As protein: CASGFGPTYEQYF.

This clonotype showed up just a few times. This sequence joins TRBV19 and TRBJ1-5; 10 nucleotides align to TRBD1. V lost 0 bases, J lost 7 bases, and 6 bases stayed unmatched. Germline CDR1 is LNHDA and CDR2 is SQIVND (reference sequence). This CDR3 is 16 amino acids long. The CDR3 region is CASSIDLGTGDQPQHF. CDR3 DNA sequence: TGTGCCAGTAGTATAGACCTCGGGACAGGGGACCAGCCCCAGCATTTT.

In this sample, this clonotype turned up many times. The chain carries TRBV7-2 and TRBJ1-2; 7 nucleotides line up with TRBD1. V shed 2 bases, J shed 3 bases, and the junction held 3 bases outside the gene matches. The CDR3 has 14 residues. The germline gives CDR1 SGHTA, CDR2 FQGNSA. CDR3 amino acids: CASSLFGTDYGYTF. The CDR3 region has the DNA TGTGCCAGCAGCTTATTCGGGACAGACTATGGCTACACCTTC.

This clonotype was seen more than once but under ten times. This chain's CDR3 is CASSPTLLARRTEAFF. The CDR3 DNA reads TGCGCCAGCAGCCCCACCCTCCTGGCTCGTCGTACTGAAGCTTTCTTT. The gene calls are TRBV4-1 and TRBJ1-1; D is ambiguous. This CDR3 region has 16 residues. Trimming removed 4 bases at V and 5 bases at J, with 20 bases between. Germline V gene sequence: CDR1 MGHRA, CDR2 YSYEKL.

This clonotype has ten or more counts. The CDR3 sequence: CASSSPNTGLMGDEQFF. The CDR3 DNA sequence: TGTGCCAGCAGTTCCCCAAACACAGGGTTAATGGGCGATGAGCAGTTCTTC. J is TRBJ2-1 and V is TRBV12-3 or TRBV12-4, with a weak D call TRBD1 (6 bases). Deletions cut 4 bases from V and 8 bases from J, with 24 bases between. The CDR3 length is 17 residues.

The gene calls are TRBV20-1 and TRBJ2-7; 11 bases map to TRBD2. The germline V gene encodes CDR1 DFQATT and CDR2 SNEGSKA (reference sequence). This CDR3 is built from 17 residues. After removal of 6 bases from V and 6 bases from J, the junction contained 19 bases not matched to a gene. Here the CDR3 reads CSAKGTSGDKGVGEQYF. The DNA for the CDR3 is TGCAGTGCAAAAGGGACTAGCGGAGATAAAGGAGTGGGCGAGCAGTACTTC.

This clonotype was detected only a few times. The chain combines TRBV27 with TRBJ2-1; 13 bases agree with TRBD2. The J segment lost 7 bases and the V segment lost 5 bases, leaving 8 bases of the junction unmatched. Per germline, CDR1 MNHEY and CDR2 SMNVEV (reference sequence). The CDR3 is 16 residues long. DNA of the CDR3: TGTGCCAGCAGTCCTGGACTAGCGGGAGTCGTAAATGAGCAGTTCTTC. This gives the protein CASSPGLAGVVNEQFF.

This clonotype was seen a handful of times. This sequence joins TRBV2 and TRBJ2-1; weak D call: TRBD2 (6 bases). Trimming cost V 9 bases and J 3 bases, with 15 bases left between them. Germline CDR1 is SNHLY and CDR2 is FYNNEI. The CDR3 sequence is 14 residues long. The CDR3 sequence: CASFGPSDYNEQFF. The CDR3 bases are TGTGCCAGTTTCGGCCCTAGCGACTACAATGAGCAGTTCTTC.